The rows below give T cell receptor beta chains drawn from one sample of a study of CD8+CD57+ T cells in acquired aplastic anemia. TCRdb reprocessed the reads via MiXCR and lists one record per CDR3 protein. Found here are around 130,000 distinct CDR3 sequences, approximately 61% of them singletons; the top ten hold 25% to 30%. Sequencing input: sorted CD4+, CD8+, or CD8+CD57+ T cells (not recorded which) from PBMCs. Source of these receptors: a human donor with aplastic anemia. The CDR3 runs from the conserved cysteine through the conserved F or W. Fields, in order: CDR3 DNA, CDR3 protein, D gene, J gene, CDR3 length, clone size, V gene. D genes are given only for firm matches. Only some rows state a clone size, as once, few, many or a class for expanded clones.

TGTGCCAGCAGCCAGTGGAAAGAGACCCAGTACTTC,CASSQWKETQYF,NA,TRBJ2-5,12,NA,TRBV7-8
TGTGCCAGCAGTTCTGACCGGGACACCAATAATTCACCCCTCCACTTT,CASSSDRDTNNSPLHF,NA,TRBJ1-6,16,NA,TRBV11-2
TGTGCCGGCAGTGAATTTAAGGATTTGAACACCGGGGAGCTGTTTTTT,CAGSEFKDLNTGELFF,NA,TRBJ2-2,16,NA,TRBV25-1
TGTGCCAGCAGCCTTATGGGACTAGCGGGAGAGAGTGAGCAGTCCTTC,CASSLMGLAGESEQSF,TRBD2,TRBJ2-1,16,NA,TRBV7-6
TGTGCCAGCAGCCTTGGACAGGGTCTTTACTACGAGCAGTACTTC,CASSLGQGLYYEQYF,TRBD1,TRBJ2-7,15,many,TRBV7-9
TGCAGTGCTTATCACTCGCGACCCACAGATACGCAGTATTTT,CSAYHSRPTDTQYF,NA,TRBJ2-3,14,NA,TRBV20-1
TGTGCCAGCAGTTTCGCCGGGTCGAATACTGAAGCTTTCTTT,CASSFAGSNTEAFF,NA,TRBJ1-1,14,NA,TRBV12-3/TRBV12-4
TGCAGCGTTCCCGGGACTAGCGGATCCTACGAGCAGTACTTC,CSVPGTSGSYEQYF,TRBD2,TRBJ2-7,14,NA,TRBV29-1
TGTGCCAGCAGTTGGCAGCCAAGCTCCTACGAGCAGTACTTC,CASSWQPSSYEQYF,NA,TRBJ2-7,14,few,TRBV27
TGTGCCTGGAGTGCCTCAACATTGAACACTGAAGCTTTCTTT,CAWSASTLNTEAFF,NA,TRBJ1-1,14,NA,TRBV30
TGTGCCAGCAGCTTAGCGGCAGCCGACCATAACTATGGCTACACCTTC,CASSLAAADHNYGYTF,NA,TRBJ1-2,16,NA,TRBV25-1
TGCGCCAGCAGTCAAAGACTAGCGGGGATTTACAATGAGCAGTTCTTC,CASSQRLAGIYNEQFF,TRBD2,TRBJ2-1,16,NA,TRBV23-1
TGTGCCATCATGAATGGGATCAATCAGCCCCAGCATTTT,CAIMNGINQPQHF,NA,TRBJ1-5,13,NA,TRBV10-3
TGTGCCAGTGGAATCAGGTACTATGGCTACACCTTC,CASGIRYYGYTF,NA,TRBJ1-2,12,NA,TRBV19
TGCAGTGCTAGAGATCCGAGTGGAGCGGGAGGAGTGTATAATGAGCAGTTCTTC,CSARDPSGAGGVYNEQFF,TRBD2,TRBJ2-1,18,NA,TRBV20-1
TGTGCCAGCAGTGAATCACGGGGGACCCAGTACTTC,CASSESRGTQYF,NA,TRBJ2-5,12,NA,TRBV6-1
TGTGCCAGCAGCTTATCCAGAGACACTGAAGCTTTCTTT,CASSLSRDTEAFF,NA,TRBJ1-1,13,NA,TRBV7-3
TGTGCCATCAGTGTGGTAGCGGGGGGGATCACAGATACGCAGTATTTT,CAISVVAGGITDTQYF,TRBD2,TRBJ2-3,16,NA,TRBV10-3
TGTGCCAGTAGTATCCGCGGGCTTAACCACCCCTACGAGCAGTACTTC,CASSIRGLNHPYEQYF,NA,TRBJ2-7,16,many,TRBV19
TGTGCCAGCAGCGTAGGACAGGGGGAAGGCTCACCCCTCCACTTT,CASSVGQGEGSPLHF,TRBD1,TRBJ1-6,15,few,TRBV9
TGCAGCGTTGAAGATCCCCCGACTTTCTCCTACGAGCAGTACTTC,CSVEDPPTFSYEQYF,NA,TRBJ2-7,15,NA,TRBV29-1
TGTGCCAGCAGTGAAGGGAGAGCTAACTATGGCTACACCTTC,CASSEGRANYGYTF,NA,TRBJ1-2,14,NA,TRBV2
TGTGCCAGCCATCCACCCAACAGCGATAGCTACGAGCAGTACTTC,CASHPPNSDSYEQYF,NA,TRBJ2-7,15,NA,TRBV7-9
TGTGCCAGCAGCCGCATTCGGACAGTTCGGGCCACAGATACGCAGTATTTT,CASSRIRTVRATDTQYF,NA,TRBJ2-3,17,NA,TRBV11-1
TGTGCTAGTGGTTTGGGACAGGGGACCTACAATGAGCAGTTCTTC,CASGLGQGTYNEQFF,TRBD1,TRBJ2-1,15,few,TRBV12-5
TGCAGTGCTAGTAGGCGACAGGGGGCTGATACGCAGTATTTT,CSASRRQGADTQYF,TRBD1,TRBJ2-3,14,NA,TRBV20-1
TGCGCCAGCAGCGCTGGGACACCAGAAGCTTTCTTT,CASSAGTPEAFF,NA,TRBJ1-1,12,once,TRBV5-1
TGTGCCAGTAGTACGGGAATTGATAATTCACCCCTCCACTTT,CASSTGIDNSPLHF,NA,TRBJ1-6,14,NA,TRBV19
TGTGCCAGTAGTCAAAGCGGGGCGTACACAGATACGCAGTATTTT,CASSQSGAYTDTQYF,TRBD2,TRBJ2-3,15,NA,TRBV19
TGTGCCAGCAGCTTAGATGACGGCTACGAGCAGTACTTC,CASSLDDGYEQYF,NA,TRBJ2-7,13,NA,TRBV7-9
TGTGCCAGCAACCCTCCAGCGGGAGGCCCCTACAATGAGCAGTTCTTC,CASNPPAGGPYNEQFF,TRBD2,TRBJ2-1,16,many,TRBV13
TGTGCCACTCTAACGGGTACGGGACAGGATTTCCACGAGCAGTACTTC,CATLTGTGQDFHEQYF,TRBD1,TRBJ2-7,16,NA,TRBV10-3
TGTGCCACCGACTACGAGCAGTACTTC,CATDYEQYF,NA,TRBJ2-7,9,few,TRBV7-9
TGTGCCATCAGTGATAGGGGTTGGGATGAGCAGTTCTTC,CAISDRGWDEQFF,NA,TRBJ2-1,13,many,TRBV10-3
TGTGCCAGCAGCTTCGGGCGGGAGTCGGGGGAGACCCAGTACTTC,CASSFGRESGETQYF,TRBD2,TRBJ2-5,15,NA,TRBV7-7
TGTGCCAGCAGCTCAGCGCGGCAGGAGAATTCACCCCTCCACTTT,CASSSARQENSPLHF,NA,TRBJ1-6,15,NA,TRBV7-6
TGTGCCAGCAGCCAGGAGCGGGGGTACAATGAGCAGTTCTTC,CASSQERGYNEQFF,TRBD2,TRBJ2-1,14,many,TRBV3-1
TGTGCCAGCAGCCAAGTCGCTATTAGCTCCTACAATGAGCAGTTCTTC,CASSQVAISSYNEQFF,NA,TRBJ2-1,16,NA,TRBV14
TGTGCCAGTAGTCCGGCAGCTGGGGCCAACGTCCTGACTTTC,CASSPAAGANVLTF,NA,TRBJ2-6,14,many,TRBV19
TGTGCCAGCAGTTTAGGGAGGACGGAGACCCAGTACTTC,CASSLGRTETQYF,NA,TRBJ2-5,13,once,TRBV7-6
TGTGCCACCAGTGCCCAGGGACAGGGGAATCAGCCCCAGCATTTT,CATSAQGQGNQPQHF,TRBD1,TRBJ1-5,15,NA,TRBV24-1
TGTGCCATCAGTGATTCGGGGGGGGGGAACACTGAAGCTTTCTTT,CAISDSGGGNTEAFF,NA,TRBJ1-1,15,NA,TRBV10-3
TGTGCCAGCAATACCAGATCGTCTAATTCACCCCTCCACTTT,CASNTRSSNSPLHF,NA,TRBJ1-6,14,NA,TRBV2
TGCAGTGCTAGACTCCCGACAGAGACAAACACTGAAGCTTTCTTT,CSARLPTETNTEAFF,NA,TRBJ1-1,15,NA,TRBV20-1
TGTGCCAGCAGCCCTCGCGGGGGACAGCCCTACAATGAGCAGTTCTTC,CASSPRGGQPYNEQFF,NA,TRBJ2-1,16,NA,TRBV7-6
TGTGCCAGCAGTCCAGGGACCGGGGAGCTGTTTTTT,CASSPGTGELFF,NA,TRBJ2-2,12,NA,TRBV7-3
TGTGCCAGCATTTTAGACAGGGCGGGCGCGCGAACCTACGAGCAGTACTTC,CASILDRAGARTYEQYF,TRBD1,TRBJ2-7,17,NA,TRBV6-5
TGTGCCAGCAGTGCCCGGGACAGGGGGATGAACACTGAAGCTTTCTTT,CASSARDRGMNTEAFF,TRBD1,TRBJ1-1,16,few,TRBV25-1
TGTGCCAGCAGCGGGACAGGGAAAAATGAAAAACTGTTTTTT,CASSGTGKNEKLFF,TRBD1,TRBJ1-4,14,many,TRBV7-9
TGTGCCACCCGACAGGGGGCAACTAATGAGCAGTTCTTC,CATRQGATNEQFF,TRBD1,TRBJ2-1,13,NA,TRBV10-3
TGTGCCAGCACAGAGGACAGCCTTGGGGGGGTCTTC,CASTEDSLGGVF,NA,TRBJ2-7,12,many,TRBV2
TGTGCCAGCAGTGCCCTTAGCGGGGAGACCCAGTACTTC,CASSALSGETQYF,TRBD2,TRBJ2-5,13,few,TRBV2
TGTGCCAGCGGGGTGACTAGTGATACGCAGTATTTT,CASGVTSDTQYF,NA,TRBJ2-3,12,many,TRBV9
TGTGCCATCAGTGACGGGGCAGGGGTCGGCACTGAAGCTTTCTTT,CAISDGAGVGTEAFF,NA,TRBJ1-1,15,few,TRBV10-3